What follows are 32 T cell receptor beta chains derived from one specimen sequenced in a study of tumor and adjacent non-tumor tissue in lung cancer. This sample's RNA came from whole unsorted tissue. This non-tumor lung sample came from over 3 cm beyond the tumor edge. TCRbeta libraries were built with three rounds of nested PCR, modified from ARM-PCR. TCRdb reprocessed the multiplex PCR reads via MiXCR and lists one record per CDR3 protein. The sample lists 65,000 to 85,000 distinct CDR3 sequences; around 80% were seen once. Material for sequencing was distant non-tumor lung tissue. The receptors shown here come from a man aged 60-69 years with non-small cell lung cancer.

In the case of this clonotype: Germline and junction disagree at one end, which may indicate a read error. V is TRBV7-8 and J is TRBJ2-3; possibly TRBD2 for D (6 bases). CDR1 is SGHVS and CDR2 is FQNEAQ in the germline V gene. The CDR3 loop spans 15 amino acids. The CDR3 DNA follows: TGTGTCAGCAGCTTAGGCTCTAGCGTGATAGATACGCAGTGTTTT. This codes for CVSSLGSSVIDTQCF.

Notes on this clonotype: Since a much larger clone is just one base distant, this may be a read error. The V and J genes are TRBV20-1 and TRBJ1-5, with D hard to call. This CDR3 has 15 amino acids. The V gene lost 5 bases and the J gene lost 1 base, with 15 bases spanning the gap. The germline V gene has CDR1 DFQATT and CDR2 SNEGSKA (reference sequence). The CDR3 DNA reads TGCAGTGCTGAGACATGGTTTGACAGCAATCAGCCCCAGCATTTT. This sequence encodes CSAETWFDSNQPQHF.

This clonotype is categorized as medium-sized. The rearrangement links TRBV29-1 to TRBJ1-1; a possible D gene is TRBD1 (5 bases). CDR3 length: 12 amino acids. V was clipped by 8 bases and J by 5 bases, with 15 bases between them. Per the germline V gene, CDR1 is SQVTM and CDR2 is ANQGSEA. The CDR3 nucleotides are TGCAGCTTAAAAGAGGGGAGGACTGAAGCTTTCTTT. Its translation is CSLKEGRTEAFF.

On this clonotype itself: The junction does not match germline at one end; this may be a read error. The gene calls are TRBV5-1 and TRBJ2-5; D might be TRBD2 (5 bases). In germline, CDR1 is SGHRS, CDR2 YFSETQ. The CDR3 is 19 residues long. Written as DNA, the CDR3 is TGCGCCAGCAGCTTGTACCCCAGTGGGAGAGGCCCAATTCAAGAGACCCGGTACTTC. Translating it yields CASSLYPSGRGPIQETRYF. Drawing the rest from reference TRBV5-1 and TRBJ2-5, the complete variable domain is KAGVTQTPRYLIKTRGQQVTLSCSPISGHRSVSWYQQTPGQGLQFLFEYFSETQRNKGNFPGRFSGRQFSNSRSEMNVSTLELGDSALYLCASSLYPSGRGPIQETRYFGPGTRLLVL.

A remark on this clonotype: The junction and the germline gene differ at one end; a read error may be behind it. V gene TRBV11-2 combines with J gene TRBJ2-7; 8 bases align to TRBD2. This CDR3 region has 14 residues. Germline lookup yields CDR1 SGHAT and CDR2 FQNNGV. The CDR3 spells CASSEGLVLTEHFF. CDR3 bases: TGTGCCAGCAGCGAGGGACTAGTCCTAACCGAGCATTTCTTC.

This clonotype is judged medium-sized. The chain employs TRBV28 and TRBJ1-5; unclear D gene. Trimming pared 6 bases from V and 7 bases from J, leaving 13 bases between. The CDR3 totals 13 residues. In germline, CDR1 is MDHEN, CDR2 SYDVKM. CDR3 DNA: TGTGCCAGCAGCCAAGACCCCGGCCAGCCCCAGCATTTT. Translated, it gives CASSQDPGQPQHF.

This clonotype showed up just a few times. This chain links TRBV6-1 with TRBJ1-6; no reliable D call. Germline-derived CDR1 and CDR2 are MNHNS and SASEGT. CDR3 size: 15 residues. CDR3 residues: CANSEGSAVGSPLHF. CDR3 bases: TGTGCTAACAGTGAAGGGTCGGCAGTCGGGTCACCCCTCCACTTT.

This clonotype has just a few counts. J is TRBJ1-6 and V is TRBV6-2 or TRBV6-3, with D possibly being TRBD1 (5 bases). V was cut by 8 bases and J by 10 bases, with 18 bases left in between. CDR3 length equals 14 residues. Per germline, CDR1 MNHEY and CDR2 SVGEGT. The CDR3 DNA sequence: TGTGCCAGCGGCCGGACAAGGGAGCGGTCACCCCTCCACTTT. Its translation: CASGRTRERSPLHF.

Concerning this clonotype: The junction does not match germline at one end; this may be a read error. The V and J genes are TRBV6-5 and TRBJ2-6, with D possibly called TRBD1 or TRBD2 (5 bases each). The CDR3 runs to 15 residues. Germline assignment: CDR1 MNHEY and CDR2 SVGAGI. CDR3: CANSYGGGGANVPTF. The CDR3 bases are TGTGCCAACAGTTATGGAGGAGGTGGGGCCAACGTCCCGACTTTC.

The V call is TRBV11-1, the J call TRBJ2-2, with D unclear. Looked up from germline, CDR1 is SGHAT and CDR2 is FQDESV (reference sequence). The CDR3 totals 14 residues. With 10 bases removed from V and 5 bases from J, the gap between germline ends came to 17 bases. CDR3 sequence reads: CANIYISGTGELFF. CDR3 DNA sequence: TGTGCCAACATCTATATTAGTGGTACCGGGGAGCTGTTTTTT.

This chain joins TRBV12-5 and TRBJ2-7, with D hard to call. Germline lookup yields CDR1 LGHNT and CDR2 FRNRAP. This CDR3 has 14 amino acids. The V and J ends lost 1 base and 4 bases respectively, with 11 bases between them. The CDR3 bases are TGTGCTAGTGGTTTGGCCCGTGATAATTACGAGCAGTACTTC. Residues: CASGLARDNYEQYF.

The table lists this clonotype with a few counts. The chain employs TRBV28 and TRBJ1-2, with TRBD1 matching 7 bases. This CDR3 contains 13 residues. Germline loops: CDR1 MDHEN, CDR2 SYDVKM. V shed 6 bases and J 3 bases; nucleotides not matched to a gene: 4. For the CDR3, the DNA is TGTGCCAGCAGCACAGGGGATCACTATGGCTACACCTTC. Protein sequence: CASSTGDHYGYTF.

Note on this clonotype: The junction shows a germline mismatch at one end, possibly a read error. This sequence joins TRBV6-5 and TRBJ2-7; 9 bases are shared with TRBD2. The germline CDR1 and CDR2 sequences are MNHEY and SVGAGI. This CDR3 has 16 residues. CDR3 sequence (DNA): TGTGCCTGCAGTTACTGTAGTGGGACTAGCTTTTACGAGCAGTACTTC. Translation: CACSYCSGTSFYEQYF.

This clonotype was seen a handful of times. The chain is built from TRBV5-1 and TRBJ1-1, with D possibly being TRBD1 (6 bases). Germline CDR1 SGHRS, CDR2 YFSETQ. This CDR3 is built from 16 residues. Trimming pared 2 bases from V and 4 bases from J, leaving 18 bases between. CDR3 bases: TGCGCCAGCAGCTTCCAGGATAGAGGGGGGCGCACTGAAGCTTTCTTT. It is translated as CASSFQDRGGRTEAFF.

Concerning this clonotype: Mismatch with germline at one junction end may stem from a read error. CDR3 sequence reads: CVSSQERNYNEQFF. The CDR3 nucleotides are TGTGTCAGCAGCCAAGAGCGCAACTACAATGAGCAGTTCTTC. The V gene is TRBV4-1, the J gene TRBJ2-1, with unresolved D. Germline V lookup: CDR1 MGHRA, CDR2 YSYEKL. This CDR3 comprises 14 residues.

The chain recombines TRBV6-5 with TRBJ2-2; D is uncertain. The germline gives CDR1 MNHEY, CDR2 SVGAGI. Trimming shortened V by 2 bases and J by 12 bases, and 16 bases separated the two germline ends. CDR3 length: 14 amino acids. This chain's CDR3 is CASSYRPNTGKLFF. The CDR3 DNA sequence: TGTGCCAGCAGTTACAGGCCGAACACCGGAAAGCTGTTTTTT.

Notes on this clonotype: The junction shows a germline mismatch at one end, possibly a read error. V is TRBV11-1 and J is TRBJ2-7, with TRBD2 matching 7 bases. This CDR3 is 15 amino acids long. Germline V lookup: CDR1 SGHAT, CDR2 FQDESV (reference sequence). The CDR3 nucleotides read TGTCCCAGCAGCTTAGACCCGGGGGGTCGCTACAAGCAGTACTTC. This gives the protein CPSSLDPGGRYKQYF. Using reference TRBV11-1 and TRBJ2-7 for the parts outside the CDR3, the full variable domain is EAEVAQSPRYKITEKSQAVAFWCDPISGHATLYWYRQILGQGPELLVQFQDESVVDDSQLPKDRFSAERLKGVDSTLKIQPAELGDSAMYLCPSSLDPGGRYKQYFGPGTRLTVT.

For this clonotype: The junction and the germline gene differ at one end; a read error may be behind it. The chain has TRBV12-3 or TRBV12-4 and TRBJ2-1, with D possibly TRBD2 on 5 matching bases. The CDR3 consists of 17 residues. CDR3 in amino acids: CTSSLVSSKSSYNEQFF. The CDR3 DNA is TGTACCAGCAGTTTAGTCTCTAGCAAGAGCTCCTACAATGAGCAGTTCTTC.

This clonotype appeared a single time. The junction differs from germline at one of its ends, possibly a read error. V usage is TRBV13 and J usage is TRBJ2-1; TRBD2 matches 10 bases. Germline V gene sequence: CDR1 PRHDT, CDR2 FYEKMQ (reference sequence). The CDR3 length is 16 residues. This chain's CDR3 is CARSFAGLATNNEQFF. The CDR3 nucleotides read TGTGCCAGAAGCTTTGCGGGACTAGCGACAAACAATGAGCAGTTCTTC.

The chain uses TRBV29-1 and TRBJ2-5; weak D call: TRBD1 (5 bases). The ends were cut back, 4 bases at V and 7 bases at J, with 13 bases in the middle. The CDR3 is 12 residues long. The germline V gene has CDR1 SQVTM and CDR2 ANQGSEA. The DNA for the CDR3 is TGCAGCGTTGGGGCCAAGCAGGGGACCCAGTACTTC. This sequence encodes CSVGAKQGTQYF.

About this clonotype: Relative to the germline gene, one junction end is altered; a read error may explain this. The chain has TRBV20-1 and TRBJ1-5; a weak D match, TRBD1 (5 bases). Per the germline V gene, CDR1 is DFQATT and CDR2 is SNEGSKA (reference sequence). The CDR3 totals 15 residues. CDR3 in DNA: TGCAGTGCTAGAGGTCAGGACAAACCTAATCAGCCCCAGCATTTC. Translating gives CSARGQDKPNQPQHF.

The V call is TRBV5-4, the J call TRBJ2-5; TRBD2 agrees at 9 bases. Germline CDR1 reads SGHNT; CDR2 reads YYREEE (reference sequence). The CDR3 has 14 amino acids. J gave up 4 bases and V 6 bases, and 7 bases lay outside the gene matches. CDR3: CASILAGEGETQYF. As DNA, the CDR3 is TGTGCCAGCATCTTAGCGGGAGAGGGAGAGACCCAGTACTTC.

This clonotype was counted ten times or more. The chain recombines TRBV30 with TRBJ2-2; D possibly corresponds to TRBD2 (5 bases). This CDR3 spans 16 amino acids. Germline CDR1 GTSNPN, CDR2 SVGIG (reference sequence). V was pared by 2 bases and J by 1 base, with 14 bases between. CDR3 bases: TGTGCCTGGAGTCCCCACTCCGGACTGAACACCGGGGAGCTGTTTTTT. This gives the protein CAWSPHSGLNTGELFF.

With regard to this clonotype: A much larger clone lies a single base off, so this may be a read error. The CDR3 DNA sequence: TGTGCCACCACTGATTTGCAGAGACAGGTGCTGTACTTC. It encodes CATTDLQRQVLYF. The gene calls are TRBV24-1 and TRBJ2-7; a possible D gene is TRBD1 (6 bases). Germline CDR1 KGHDR, CDR2 SFDVKD. The CDR3 contains 13 residues.

The chain links TRBV6-5 to TRBJ2-7, with no clear D. This CDR3 has 15 residues. CDR1 and CDR2 from the germline V gene are MNHEY and SVGAGI. Trimming removed 10 bases at V and 5 bases at J, with 24 bases between. In nucleotides, the CDR3 is TGTGCCATCTGTCCCCAGTCCGTCGGTATCGACGAGCAGTACTTC. Translating it yields CAICPQSVGIDEQYF.

On this clonotype: Mismatch with germline at one junction end may stem from a read error. This CDR3 reads CAISFDTYRTDEQFF. CDR3 DNA: TGTGCCATCAGCTTCGACACCTATAGGACGGATGAGCAGTTCTTC. The chain recombines TRBV11-1 with TRBJ2-1; D ambiguous. Germline V lookup: CDR1 SGHAT, CDR2 FQDESV (reference sequence). There are 15 residues in the CDR3.

This clonotype was recorded only once. One end of the junction fails to match germline, which may point to a read error. CDR3 sequence reads: CVSSYTTGGVDEAFF. DNA of the CDR3: TGTGTCAGCAGTTACACCACAGGGGGCGTAGACGAAGCTTTCTTT. The chain uses TRBV6-5 and TRBJ1-1; TRBD1 agrees at 9 bases. CDR3 length equals 15 residues. Germline CDR1 is MNHEY and CDR2 is SVGAGI.

The rearrangement joins TRBV13 to TRBJ2-7; 14 bases are a match to TRBD2. Germline V CDR1 and CDR2: PRHDT, FYEKMQ (reference sequence). The length of the CDR3 is 16 residues. The trim removed 4 bases at V and 7 bases at J, leaving 9 bases unmatched. In DNA form, the CDR3 reads TGTGCCAGCAGCTGGGGACTAGCGGGAGTAACCTGTGAGCAGTACTTC. This encodes CASSWGLAGVTCEQYF. Looking up the rest from reference TRBV13 and TRBJ2-7 gives the full variable domain: AAGVIQSPRHLIKEKRETATLKCYPIPRHDTVYWYQQGPGQDPQFLISFYEKMQSDKGSIPDRFSAQQFSDYHSELNMSSLELGDSALYFCASSWGLAGVTCEQYFGPGTRLTVT.

Regarding this clonotype: Being one base from a much bigger clone, this may be a read error. CDR3 DNA sequence: TGTGCCAGCAGTTTACGCTGGAACTACGAGCAGTACTTC. This sequence encodes CASSLRWNYEQYF. The rearrangement uses TRBV27 and TRBJ2-7, with D unresolved. CDR1 and CDR2 from the germline V gene are MNHEY and SMNVEV (reference sequence). The CDR3 length is 13 residues. The V gene lost 2 bases and the J gene lost 3 bases, with 8 bases spanning the gap.

V usage is TRBV5-6 and J usage is TRBJ2-5; D may be TRBD1 (5 bases). Germline CDR1 reads SGHDT; CDR2 reads YYEEEE. CDR3 length: 15 amino acids. Trimming cost V 7 bases and J 6 bases, with 22 bases left between them. The CDR3 is CASCLGPVSPQTQYF. CDR3 sequence (DNA): TGTGCCAGCTGTTTGGGGCCGGTATCACCACAGACCCAGTACTTC.

As to this clonotype: Being one base from a much bigger clone, this may be a read error. This chain links TRBV7-9 with TRBJ2-7, with D hard to call. Trimming shortened V by 5 bases and J by 9 bases, and 14 bases separated the two germline ends. CDR1 and CDR2 (germline): SEHNR, FQNEAQ (reference sequence). The length of the CDR3 is 12 residues. CDR3 nucleotide sequence: TGTGCCAGCAGCCACCCCCAAGGCGTGCAGTACTTC. It is translated as CASSHPQGVQYF.

The V gene is TRBV29-1, the J gene TRBJ1-1; D is undetermined. CDR3 size: 13 residues. V lost 7 bases and J 4 bases, leaving 16 bases between the germline ends. Germline V gene sequence: CDR1 SQVTM, CDR2 ANQGSEA. The CDR3: CSALVGWGTEAFF. In DNA, the CDR3 is TGCAGCGCCTTGGTAGGGTGGGGCACTGAAGCTTTCTTT.